This is a list of T cell receptor beta chains from one sample in a study of graft-versus-host responses after intestinal transplantation. Some clones are missing from TCRdb's copy, which holds only in-frame ones; the method was immunoSEQ multiplex PCR. The sample holds around 9,000 clones, 30% to 35% seen once. The material was alloreactive CD8+ T cells from a mixed lymphocyte reaction culture, obtained before transplantation. The origin of the receptors is a human patient who was an organ donor for intestinal transplantation. CDR3s include the opening cysteine and the closing phenylalanine or tryptophan. D genes are given only for firm matches. Clone size, where shown, is once, few, many, or a class for clones that have expanded.

v_gene,j_gene,abundance,d_gene,CDR3aa,CDR3nt
TRBV7-9,TRBJ2-1,-,-,CASSRRLVRQFF,TGTGCCAGCAGCCGGCGACTTGTCAGGCAGTTCTTC
TRBV30,TRBJ1-6,medium-sized,-,CAWRGFEGVMSKDSPLHF,TGTGCCTGGAGGGGCTTTGAAGGGGTAATGAGTAAGGATTCACCCCTCCACTTT
TRBV6-5,TRBJ1-5,-,TRBD1,CAAGQGFNQPQHF,TGTGCAGCGGGACAGGGATTCAATCAGCCCCAGCATTTT
TRBV9,TRBJ2-3,-,TRBD1,CASSVELGTGTDTQYF,TGTGCCAGCAGCGTAGAATTAGGGACAGGGACAGATACGCAGTATTTT
TRBV11-3,TRBJ2-1,-,TRBD2,CASSLMGWRERYNEQFF,TGTGCCAGCAGCCTGATGGGATGGCGGGAGCGTTATAATGAGCAGTTCTTC
TRBV7-6,TRBJ2-3,-,-,CASRRRPTTGRSDTQYF,TGTGCCAGCAGGCGACGCCCAACGACAGGGAGGTCAGATACGCAGTATTTT
TRBV4-1,TRBJ2-1,-,TRBD1,CASRGTPTGGLGEQFF,TGCGCCAGCAGAGGGACCCCGACAGGGGGCTTGGGTGAGCAGTTCTTC
TRBV28,TRBJ2-6,medium-sized,TRBD2,CASSPNREGGSGANVLTF,TGTGCCAGCAGCCCCAATCGGGAGGGCGGCTCTGGGGCCAACGTCCTGACTTTC
TRBV7-2,TRBJ2-7,-,-,CASSLRPNYEQYF,TGTGCCAGCAGCCTGCGCCCTAATTACGAGCAGTACTTC
TRBV6-4,TRBJ2-1,-,TRBD2,CASSDGRGGNEQFF,TGTGCCAGCAGTGACGGGCGGGGGGGGAATGAGCAGTTCTTC
TRBV11-3,TRBJ2-3,-,-,CASSFVADTQYF,TGTGCCAGCAGCTTCGTTGCAGATACGCAGTATTTT
TRBV27,TRBJ2-3,few,TRBD2,CASSLILAGGPATDTQYF,TGTGCCAGCAGTTTAATCCTAGCGGGAGGGCCCGCCACAGATACGCAGTATTTT
TRBV6-1,TRBJ2-1,-,TRBD1,CASSDRDRVWDEQFF,TGTGCCAGCAGTGACCGGGACAGGGTGTGGGATGAGCAGTTCTTC
TRBV7-9,TRBJ2-7,-,TRBD1,CASSPGTGSYEQYF,TGTGCCAGCAGCCCCGGGACAGGGAGCTACGAGCAGTACTTC
TRBV7-2,TRBJ2-7,few,-,CASSSQGRGEQYF,TGTGCCAGCAGCTCACAGGGCCGTGGGGAGCAGTACTTC
TRBV13,TRBJ2-7,few,-,CASSLGLGRYEQYF,TGTGCCAGCAGCTTGGGGCTAGGCCGTTACGAGCAGTACTTC
TRBV18,TRBJ2-1,few,-,CASSPEGGAYNEQFF,TGTGCCAGCTCACCAGAGGGGGGGGCCTACAATGAGCAGTTCTTC
TRBV4-3,TRBJ1-4,-,-,CASSQDTTNEKLFF,TGCGCCAGCAGCCAAGACACAACTAATGAAAAACTGTTTTTT
TRBV28,TRBJ2-1,-,-,CASSHLRGRGSNSYNEQFF,TGTGCCAGCAGTCATCTCAGGGGCAGGGGATCCAACTCCTACAATGAGCAGTTCTTC
TRBV27,TRBJ2-3,few,TRBD1,CASSSGRTGGDTQYF,TGTGCCAGCAGTTCCGGCAGGACAGGGGGAGATACGCAGTATTTT
TRBV4-2,TRBJ2-1,-,-,CASSQAPVPGGLSNEQFF,TGTGCCAGCAGCCAAGCCCCCGTACCGGGGGGCCTAAGCAATGAGCAGTTCTTC
TRBV7-9,TRBJ2-7,-,-,CASSLEQQRGPYEQYF,TGTGCCAGCAGCTTAGAGCAGCAGCGCGGCCCCTACGAGCAGTACTTC
TRBV1,TRBJ2-2,-,-,CTSSQDREDGGKTGELFF,TGCACCAGCAGCCAAGATCGGGAGGACGGCGGTAAGACCGGGGAGCTGTTTTTT
TRBV19,TRBJ2-7,-,-,CASSPGLFTYEQYF,TGTGCCAGTAGCCCGGGACTCTTCACCTACGAGCAGTACTTC
TRBV4-3,TRBJ1-4,-,-,CASSYQGPSNEKLFF,TGCGCCAGCAGTTACCAGGGGCCGTCTAATGAAAAACTGTTTTTT
TRBV5-4,TRBJ1-2,-,TRBD1,CASSYGTGVGYTF,TGTGCCAGCAGCTACGGGACAGGGGTTGGCTACACCTTC
TRBV7-3,TRBJ1-1,few,-,CASSPKADYTEAFF,TGTGCCAGCAGCCCCAAGGCGGACTACACTGAAGCTTTCTTT
TRBV19,TRBJ2-1,-,TRBD2,CASSVPLGGVYNEQFF,TGTGCCAGTAGTGTTCCGTTGGGGGGGGTCTACAATGAGCAGTTCTTC
TRBV7-3,TRBJ2-5,medium-sized,TRBD2,CASSLRAGGYDETQYF,TGTGCCAGCAGCTTAAGGGCGGGGGGTTATGACGAGACCCAGTACTTC
TRBV27,TRBJ1-2,large,-,CASSLSRSYGYTF,TGTGCCAGCAGTTTAAGCCGATCCTATGGCTACACCTTC
TRBV7-6,TRBJ2-7,-,-,CASSLAGAHEQYF,TGTGCCAGCAGCTTAGCAGGGGCCCACGAGCAGTACTTC
TRBV6-1,TRBJ1-2,-,-,CASSGPGYGYTF,TGTGCCAGCAGTGGACCAGGCTATGGCTACACCTTC
TRBV29-1,TRBJ2-1,medium-sized,TRBD2,CSVEVFVGRASGTSDEFF,TGCAGCGTTGAAGTTTTCGTGGGTAGGGCTAGCGGGACCTCCGACGAGTTCTTC
TRBV4-2,TRBJ2-7,-,-,CASSQDRAEDLYEQYF,TGTGCCAGCAGCCAAGATCGAGCAGAGGATCTCTACGAGCAGTACTTC
TRBV11-2,TRBJ2-1,medium-sized,-,CASSFGWGGRNEQFF,TGTGCCAGCAGCTTCGGTTGGGGGGGCCGCAATGAGCAGTTCTTC
TRBV5-4,TRBJ2-5,-,TRBD1,CATQGVQETQYF,TGTGCCACGCAGGGGGTCCAAGAGACCCAGTACTTC
TRBV5-1,TRBJ2-7,few,-,CASSAGHEQYF,TGCGCCAGCAGCGCAGGGCACGAGCAGTACTTC
TRBV6-5,TRBJ1-2,-,-,CASSYSRGGVGYTF,TGTGCCAGCAGTTACTCGCGGGGGGGGGTTGGCTACACCTTC
TRBV5-4,TRBJ2-3,few,-,CASSPGGTDTQYF,TGTGCCAGCAGCCCGGGTGGGACAGATACGCAGTATTTT
TRBV6-1,TRBJ1-1,-,-,CASRGGYTEAFF,TGTGCCAGCAGGGGGGGTTACACTGAAGCTTTCTTT
TRBV27,TRBJ2-7,few,-,CASSLSRYTYEQYF,TGTGCCAGCAGTTTAAGCAGGTACACGTACGAGCAGTACTTC
TRBV5-5,TRBJ2-3,-,-,CASTKRDTQYF,TGTGCCAGCACGAAACGGGATACGCAGTATTTT
TRBV10-3,TRBJ2-4,-,TRBD2,CAISVRASGRRSIQYF,TGTGCCATCAGTGTCCGGGCTAGCGGGAGGAGGTCCATTCAGTACTTC
TRBV19,TRBJ1-5,few,-,CASTYSGGFVNQPQHF,TGTGCCAGTACCTACTCGGGGGGGTTCGTCAATCAGCCCCAGCATTTT
TRBV9,TRBJ2-2,-,-,CASSVAPAQAYGELFF,TGTGCCAGCAGCGTAGCCCCTGCTCAGGCATACGGGGAGCTGTTTTTT
TRBV6-5,TRBJ2-4,-,TRBD2,CASSYSSSGGGNIQYF,TGTGCCAGCAGTTACTCCTCTAGCGGGGGGGGAAACATTCAGTACTTC
TRBV19,TRBJ2-7,once,TRBD2,CASSIGTSGTSYEQYF,TGTGCCAGTAGTATCGGGACTAGCGGGACCTCCTACGAGCAGTACTTC
TRBV4-2,TRBJ2-7,medium-sized,TRBD2,CASSQFAGTRSYEQYF,TGTGCCAGCAGCCAATTCGCCGGGACTAGGTCCTACGAGCAGTACTTC
TRBV7-6,TRBJ1-1,-,-,CASSWAGGGLTEAFF,TGTGCCAGCAGCTGGGCCGGGGGAGGTCTCACTGAAGCTTTCTTT
TRBV7-8,TRBJ2-5,few,-,CASSLGGLQETQYF,TGTGCCAGCAGCTTAGGGGGCCTCCAAGAGACCCAGTACTTC
TRBV28,TRBJ2-7,once,-,CASSSGDLLGYEQYF,TGTGCCAGCAGTTCGGGGGACCTGCTGGGCTACGAGCAGTACTTC
TRBV6-5,TRBJ1-6,large,-,CASSYSSQGRDSPLHF,TGTGCCAGCAGTTACTCGAGTCAGGGGAGGGATTCACCCCTCCACTTT
TRBV11-3,TRBJ2-7,-,-,CASKDRVTYEQYF,TGTGCCAGCAAAGACAGAGTAACCTACGAGCAGTACTTC